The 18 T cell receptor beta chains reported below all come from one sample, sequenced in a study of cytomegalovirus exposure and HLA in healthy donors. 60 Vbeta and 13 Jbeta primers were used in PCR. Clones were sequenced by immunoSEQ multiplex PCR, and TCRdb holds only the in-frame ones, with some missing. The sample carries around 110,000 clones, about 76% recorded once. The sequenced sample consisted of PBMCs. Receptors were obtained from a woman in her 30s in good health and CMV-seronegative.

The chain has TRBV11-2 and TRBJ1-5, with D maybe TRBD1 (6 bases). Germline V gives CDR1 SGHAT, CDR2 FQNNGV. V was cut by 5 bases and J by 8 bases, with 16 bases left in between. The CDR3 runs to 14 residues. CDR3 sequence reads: CASSTMGAVEPQHF. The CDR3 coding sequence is TGTGCCAGCAGCACCATGGGGGCGGTTGAGCCCCAGCATTTT.

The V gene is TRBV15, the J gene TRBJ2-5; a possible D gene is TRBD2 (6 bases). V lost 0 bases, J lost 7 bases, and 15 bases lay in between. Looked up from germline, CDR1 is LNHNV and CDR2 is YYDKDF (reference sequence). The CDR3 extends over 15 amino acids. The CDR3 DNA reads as TGTGCCACCAGCAGAGAGGGCGGGTTGGGGGGGACCCAGTACTTC. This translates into CATSREGGLGGTQYF.

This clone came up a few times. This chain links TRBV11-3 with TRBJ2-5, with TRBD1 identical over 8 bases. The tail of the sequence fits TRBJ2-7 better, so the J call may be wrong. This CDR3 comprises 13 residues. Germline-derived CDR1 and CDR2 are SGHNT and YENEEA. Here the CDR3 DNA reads TGTGCCAGCAGCTCCCACAGGGGGAGCGAGCAGTACTTC. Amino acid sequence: CASSSHRGSEQYF.

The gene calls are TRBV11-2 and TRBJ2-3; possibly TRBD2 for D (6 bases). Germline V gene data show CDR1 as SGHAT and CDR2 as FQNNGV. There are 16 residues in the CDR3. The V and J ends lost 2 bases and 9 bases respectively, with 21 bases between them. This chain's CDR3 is CASSLNSPMGGATQYF. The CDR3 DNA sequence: TGTGCCAGCAGCTTAAATTCGCCTATGGGCGGGGCCACGCAGTATTTT.

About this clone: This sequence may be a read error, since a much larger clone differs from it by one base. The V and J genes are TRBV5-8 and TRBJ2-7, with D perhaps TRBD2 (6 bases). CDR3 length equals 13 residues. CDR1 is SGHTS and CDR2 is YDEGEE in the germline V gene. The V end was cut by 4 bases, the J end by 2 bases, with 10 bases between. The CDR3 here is CASSPGLPYEQYF. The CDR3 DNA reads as TGTGCCAGCAGCCCGGGACTTCCCTACGAGCAGTACTTC.

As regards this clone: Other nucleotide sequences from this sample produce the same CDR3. The DNA for the CDR3 is TGTGCCAGCAGCTTGGGACAGGGGGTTGGCACAGATACGCAGTATTTT. This sequence encodes CASSLGQGVGTDTQYF. The chain employs TRBV13 and TRBJ2-3; 11 nucleotides align to TRBD1. Germline loops: CDR1 PRHDT, CDR2 FYEKMQ (reference sequence). This CDR3 contains 16 residues. V shed 3 bases and J 1 base; nucleotides not matched to a gene: 3.

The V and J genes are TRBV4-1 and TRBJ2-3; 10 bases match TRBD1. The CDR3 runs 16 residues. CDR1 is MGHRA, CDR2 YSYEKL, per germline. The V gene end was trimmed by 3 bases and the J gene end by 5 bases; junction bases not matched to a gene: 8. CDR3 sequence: CASSQLRDRGLDTQYF. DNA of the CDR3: TGCGCCAGCAGCCAGCTCCGGGACAGGGGTTTAGATACGCAGTATTTT.

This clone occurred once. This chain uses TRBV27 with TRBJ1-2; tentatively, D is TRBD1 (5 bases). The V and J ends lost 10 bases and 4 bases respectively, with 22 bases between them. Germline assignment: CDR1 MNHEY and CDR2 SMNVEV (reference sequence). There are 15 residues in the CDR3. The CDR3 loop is CAIAPSMTAIYGYTF. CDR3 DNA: TGTGCCATCGCACCCTCGATGACAGCTATCTATGGCTACACCTTC.

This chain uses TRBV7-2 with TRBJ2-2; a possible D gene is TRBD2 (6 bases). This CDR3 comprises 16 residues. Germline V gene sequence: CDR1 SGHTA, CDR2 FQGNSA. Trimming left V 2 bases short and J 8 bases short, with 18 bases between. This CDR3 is CASSLRRGLGGGELFF. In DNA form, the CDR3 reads TGTGCCAGCAGCTTAAGGCGGGGCCTCGGCGGAGGGGAGCTGTTTTTT.

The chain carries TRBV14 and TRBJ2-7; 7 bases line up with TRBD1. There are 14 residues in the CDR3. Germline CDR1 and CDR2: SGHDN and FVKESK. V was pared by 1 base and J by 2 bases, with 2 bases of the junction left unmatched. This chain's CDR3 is CASSQGQGPYEQYF. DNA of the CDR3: TGTGCCAGCAGCCAAGGACAGGGCCCCTACGAGCAGTACTTC.

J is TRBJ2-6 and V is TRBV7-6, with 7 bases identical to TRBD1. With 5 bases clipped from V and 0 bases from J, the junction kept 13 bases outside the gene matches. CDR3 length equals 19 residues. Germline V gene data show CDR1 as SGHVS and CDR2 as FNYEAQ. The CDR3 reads CASSPRPGQFRSGANVLTF. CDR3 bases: TGTGCCAGCAGCCCGAGACCGGGACAGTTCCGCTCTGGGGCCAACGTCCTGACTTTC.

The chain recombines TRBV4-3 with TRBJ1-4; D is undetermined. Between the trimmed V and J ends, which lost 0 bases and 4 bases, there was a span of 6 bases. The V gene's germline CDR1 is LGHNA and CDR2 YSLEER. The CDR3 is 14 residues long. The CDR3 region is CASSQEQLNEKLFF. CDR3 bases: TGCGCCAGCAGCCAAGAACAGCTTAATGAAAAACTGTTTTTT.

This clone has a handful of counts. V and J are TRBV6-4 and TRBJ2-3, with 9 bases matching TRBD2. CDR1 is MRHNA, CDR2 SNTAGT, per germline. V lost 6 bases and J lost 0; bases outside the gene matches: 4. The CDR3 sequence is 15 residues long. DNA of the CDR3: TGTGCCAGCAGCCTTACTAGCGGGAGCACAGATACGCAGTATTTT. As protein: CASSLTSGSTDTQYF.

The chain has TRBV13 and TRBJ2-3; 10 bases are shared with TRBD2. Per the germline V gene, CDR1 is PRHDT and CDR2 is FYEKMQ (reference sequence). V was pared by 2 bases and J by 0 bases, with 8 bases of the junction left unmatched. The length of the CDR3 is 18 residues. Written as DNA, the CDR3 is TGTGCCAGCAGCTTATCTCGGTCACTAGCGGGGAGCACAGATACGCAGTATTTT. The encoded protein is CASSLSRSLAGSTDTQYF.

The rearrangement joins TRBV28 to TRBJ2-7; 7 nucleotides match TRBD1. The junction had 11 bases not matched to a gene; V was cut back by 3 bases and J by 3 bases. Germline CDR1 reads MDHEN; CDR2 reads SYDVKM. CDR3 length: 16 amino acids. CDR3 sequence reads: CASSFSLETGSYEQYF. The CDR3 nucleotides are TGTGCCAGCAGTTTTTCCCTTGAGACAGGGAGCTACGAGCAGTACTTC.

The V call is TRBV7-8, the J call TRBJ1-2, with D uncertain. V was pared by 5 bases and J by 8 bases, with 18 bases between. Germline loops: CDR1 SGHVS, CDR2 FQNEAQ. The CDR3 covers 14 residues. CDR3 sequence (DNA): TGTGCCAGCAGCAACTACCCGGTAACTAGGGGCTACACCTTC. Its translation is CASSNYPVTRGYTF.

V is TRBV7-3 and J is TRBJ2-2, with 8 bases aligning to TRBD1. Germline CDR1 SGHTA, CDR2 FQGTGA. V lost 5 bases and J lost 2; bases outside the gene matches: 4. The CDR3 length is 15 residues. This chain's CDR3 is CASSQGQANTGELFF. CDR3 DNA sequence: TGTGCCAGCAGCCAGGGACAGGCAAACACCGGGGAGCTGTTTTTT.

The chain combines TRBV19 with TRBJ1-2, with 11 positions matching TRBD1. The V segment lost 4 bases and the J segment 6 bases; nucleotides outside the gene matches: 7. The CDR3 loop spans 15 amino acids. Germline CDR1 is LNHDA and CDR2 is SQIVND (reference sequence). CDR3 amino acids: CASSTWTGGGDGYTF. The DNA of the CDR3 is TGTGCCAGTAGTACCTGGACAGGGGGCGGCGATGGCTACACCTTC.